The source of this TCR beta chain is a study of OX40 agonist ivuxolimab in advanced cancers. Sequenced by immunoSEQ multiplex PCR; TCRdb stores in-frame clones only, minus some. Here the sample spans approximately 59,000 clones, about 90% being singletons. Trimming removed 0 bases from V and 4 bases from J, with 11 bases in between. This CDR3 has 15 residues. CDR1 is SGHTA and CDR2 is FQGNSA in the germline V gene. The source of this sequence is an adult with an advanced solid tumor such as melanoma, head and neck, liver or kidney cancer. The chain joins TRBV7-2 to TRBJ2-3; D may correspond to TRBD1 or TRBD2 (5 bases each). This material consisted of CD4+ or CD8+ T cells sorted from blood, taken in a trial of the OX40 agonist ivuxolimab. Here the CDR3 DNA reads TGTGCCAGCAGCTTAGCGGGGGTTTCGTCAGATACGCAGTATTTT. Translating gives CASSLAGVSSDTQYF.